This record covers a single TCR beta chain. The sample comes from a study of T cell changes during pregnancy in multiple sclerosis. Clones were read by immunoSEQ multiplex PCR, and TCRdb kept only the in-frame ones, dropping some. The table shows 95,000 to 110,000 clones, with 85% to 95% occurring only once. This CDR3 has 14 residues. CDR1 and CDR2 from the germline V gene are SGHVS and FNYEAQ. Trimming took off 3 bases at V and 7 bases at J, with 12 bases between the two ends. The V gene is TRBV7-6, the J gene TRBJ2-2, with D unclear. The clonotype originates from a female donor with multiple sclerosis, enrolled in a pregnancy study. Sample: peripheral blood, taken after pregnancy. As DNA, the CDR3 is TGTGCCAGCAGCTTTGAAGAGGTGGTCGGGGAGCTGTTTTTT. Protein sequence: CASSFEEVVGELFF.